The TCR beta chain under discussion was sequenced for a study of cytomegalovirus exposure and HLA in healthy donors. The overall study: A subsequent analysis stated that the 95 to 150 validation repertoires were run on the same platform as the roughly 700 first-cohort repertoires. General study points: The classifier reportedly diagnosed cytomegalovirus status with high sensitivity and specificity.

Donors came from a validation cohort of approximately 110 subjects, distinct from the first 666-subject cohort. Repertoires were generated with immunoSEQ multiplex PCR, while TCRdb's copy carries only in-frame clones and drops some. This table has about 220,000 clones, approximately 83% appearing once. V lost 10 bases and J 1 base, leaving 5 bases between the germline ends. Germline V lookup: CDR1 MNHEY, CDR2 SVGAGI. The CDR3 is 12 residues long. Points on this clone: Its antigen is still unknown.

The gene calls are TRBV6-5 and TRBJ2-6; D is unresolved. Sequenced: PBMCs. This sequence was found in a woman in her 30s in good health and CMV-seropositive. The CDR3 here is CATRSGANVLTF. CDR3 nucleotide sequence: TGTGCCACCAGGTCTGGGGCCAACGTCCTGACTTTC.